Below, 4 T cell receptor beta chains from the same sample are listed, as sequenced in a study of graft-versus-host responses after intestinal transplantation. Only in-frame clones appear in the TCRdb table, and some are missing; sequencing was by immunoSEQ multiplex PCR. The top ten hold 4% to 4.5% of the sample, which has fewer than 50,000 clones, more than 85% seen once. The sample was PBMCs, taken 524 days after transplant. Source of these receptors: a human patient who received an intestinal transplant, so some T cells may come from the graft donor.

The chain carries TRBV18 and TRBJ1-2, with D perhaps TRBD1 (6 bases). V lost 6 bases and J lost 6, with 20 bases in between. CDR1 is KGHSH, CDR2 LQKENI, per germline. The CDR3 is 15 residues long. Here the CDR3 reads CASSPVTGGSNGYTF. The CDR3 DNA reads TGTGCCAGCTCCCCTGTGACAGGCGGATCGAATGGCTACACCTTC.

The J gene is TRBJ2-2, the V gene TRBV4-3, with 8 bases aligning to TRBD1. Per the germline V gene, CDR1 is LGHNA and CDR2 is YSLEER. V gave up 1 base and J gave up 4 bases; unmatched junction bases: 2. The CDR3 contains 15 residues. This chain's CDR3 is CASSQGQGFTGELFF. The CDR3 DNA is TGCGCCAGCAGCCAAGGACAGGGGTTCACCGGGGAGCTGTTTTTT.

This clone was counted once. This chain uses TRBV19 with TRBJ1-4; maybe TRBD1 (6 bases). The length of the CDR3 is 13 residues. Trimming shortened V by 7 bases and J by 5 bases, and 11 bases separated the two germline ends. Germline V gene lookup returns CDR1 LNHDA and CDR2 SQIVND (reference sequence). The DNA for the CDR3 is TGTGCCAGTAACGACAGGCCGAATGAAAAACTGTTTTTT. This sequence encodes CASNDRPNEKLFF.

The V and J genes are TRBV6-6 and TRBJ1-1; D unclear. Deletions cut 10 bases from V and 6 bases from J, with 18 bases between. From germline, CDR1 is MNHNY and CDR2 SVGAGI (reference sequence). This CDR3 region has 13 residues. The CDR3 sequence is CATLRHLGAEAFF. CDR3 nucleotide sequence: TGTGCCACCCTCCGCCACCTTGGCGCTGAAGCTTTCTTT.